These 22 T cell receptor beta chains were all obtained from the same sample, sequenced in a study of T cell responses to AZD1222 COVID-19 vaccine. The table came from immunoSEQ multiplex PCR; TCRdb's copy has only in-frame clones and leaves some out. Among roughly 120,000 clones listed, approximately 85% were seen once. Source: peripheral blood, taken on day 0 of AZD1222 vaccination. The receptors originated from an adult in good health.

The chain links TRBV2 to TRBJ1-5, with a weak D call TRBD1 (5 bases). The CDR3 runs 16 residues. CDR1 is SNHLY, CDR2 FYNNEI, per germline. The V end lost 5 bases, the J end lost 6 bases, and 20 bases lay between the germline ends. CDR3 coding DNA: TGTGCCAGCAGTCCCCAGAGGGGTACATTGATTCAGCCCCAGCATTTT. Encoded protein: CASSPQRGTLIQPQHF.

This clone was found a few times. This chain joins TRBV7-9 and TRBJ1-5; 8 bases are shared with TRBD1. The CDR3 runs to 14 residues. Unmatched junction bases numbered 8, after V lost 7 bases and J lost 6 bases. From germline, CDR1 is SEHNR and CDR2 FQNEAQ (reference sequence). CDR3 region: CASTSGQGIQPQHF. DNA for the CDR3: TGTGCCAGCACCTCAGGACAGGGCATTCAGCCCCAGCATTTT.

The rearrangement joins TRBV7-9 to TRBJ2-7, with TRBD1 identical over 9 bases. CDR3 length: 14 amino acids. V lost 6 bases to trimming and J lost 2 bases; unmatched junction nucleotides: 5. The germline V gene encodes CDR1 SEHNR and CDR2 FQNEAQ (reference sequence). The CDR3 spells CASSSYRGPYEQYF. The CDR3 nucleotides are TGTGCCAGCAGTTCATACAGGGGGCCCTACGAGCAGTACTTC.

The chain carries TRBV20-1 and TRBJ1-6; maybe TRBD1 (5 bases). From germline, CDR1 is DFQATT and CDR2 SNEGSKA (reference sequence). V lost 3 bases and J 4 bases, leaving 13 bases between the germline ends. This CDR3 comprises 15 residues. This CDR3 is CSASGGAGYNSPLHF. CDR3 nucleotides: TGCAGTGCTAGTGGTGGGGCGGGTTATAATTCACCCCTCCACTTT.

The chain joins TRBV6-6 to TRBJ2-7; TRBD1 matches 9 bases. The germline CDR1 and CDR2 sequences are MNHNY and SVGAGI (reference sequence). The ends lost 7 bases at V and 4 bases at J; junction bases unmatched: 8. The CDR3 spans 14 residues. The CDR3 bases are TGTGCCAGCAACCGAGGGACAGGGATTTACGAGCAGTACTTC. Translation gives CASNRGTGIYEQYF.

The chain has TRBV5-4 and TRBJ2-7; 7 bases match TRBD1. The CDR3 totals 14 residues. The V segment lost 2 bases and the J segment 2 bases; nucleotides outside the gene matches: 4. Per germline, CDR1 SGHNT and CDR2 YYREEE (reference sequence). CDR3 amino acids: CASSLKGATYEQYF. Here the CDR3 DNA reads TGTGCCAGCAGCTTAAAGGGGGCCACCTACGAGCAGTACTTC.

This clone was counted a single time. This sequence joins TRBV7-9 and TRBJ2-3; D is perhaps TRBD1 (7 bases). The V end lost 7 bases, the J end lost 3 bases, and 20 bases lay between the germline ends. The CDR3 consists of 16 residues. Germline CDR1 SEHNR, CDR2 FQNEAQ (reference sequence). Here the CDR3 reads CASTKGASGSTDTQYF. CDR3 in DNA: TGTGCCAGCACCAAGGGGGCCAGCGGGTCAACAGATACGCAGTATTTT.

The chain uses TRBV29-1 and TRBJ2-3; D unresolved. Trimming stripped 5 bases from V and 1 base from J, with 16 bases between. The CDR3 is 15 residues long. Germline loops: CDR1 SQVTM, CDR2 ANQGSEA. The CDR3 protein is CSVCLRLQGTDTQYF. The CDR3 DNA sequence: TGCAGCGTTTGCCTACGACTCCAAGGCACAGATACGCAGTATTTT.

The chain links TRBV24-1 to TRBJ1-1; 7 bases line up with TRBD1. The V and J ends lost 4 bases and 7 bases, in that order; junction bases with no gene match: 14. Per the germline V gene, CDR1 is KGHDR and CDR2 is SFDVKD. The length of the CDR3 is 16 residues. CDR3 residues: CATSEPERGGGGEAFF. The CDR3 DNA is TGTGCCACCAGTGAACCTGAGCGAGGGGGCGGTGGTGAAGCTTTCTTT.

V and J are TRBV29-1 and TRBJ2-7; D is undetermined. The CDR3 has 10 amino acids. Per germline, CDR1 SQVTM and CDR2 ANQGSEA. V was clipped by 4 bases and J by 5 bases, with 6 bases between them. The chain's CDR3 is CSVAQDEQYF. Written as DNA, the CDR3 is TGCAGCGTTGCTCAGGACGAGCAGTACTTC.

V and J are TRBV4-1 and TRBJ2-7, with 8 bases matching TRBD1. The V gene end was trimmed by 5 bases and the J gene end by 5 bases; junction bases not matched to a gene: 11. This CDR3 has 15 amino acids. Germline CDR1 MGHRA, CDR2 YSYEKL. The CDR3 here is CASSAPGQGEHEQYF. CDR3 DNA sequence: TGCGCCAGCAGCGCCCCAGGACAGGGCGAGCACGAGCAGTACTTC.

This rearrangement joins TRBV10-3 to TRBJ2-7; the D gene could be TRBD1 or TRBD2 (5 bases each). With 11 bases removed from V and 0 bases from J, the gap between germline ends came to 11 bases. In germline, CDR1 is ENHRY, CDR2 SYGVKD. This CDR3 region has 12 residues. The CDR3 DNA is TGTGCCGCCCGAGGGGACTCCTACGAGCAGTACTTC. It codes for CAARGDSYEQYF.

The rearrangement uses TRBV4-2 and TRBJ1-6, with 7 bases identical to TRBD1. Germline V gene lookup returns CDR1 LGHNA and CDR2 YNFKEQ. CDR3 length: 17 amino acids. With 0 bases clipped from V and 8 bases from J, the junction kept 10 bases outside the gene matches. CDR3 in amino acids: CASSQDEFGQVHSPLHF. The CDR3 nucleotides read TGTGCCAGCAGCCAAGACGAATTTGGACAGGTTCATTCACCCCTCCACTTT.

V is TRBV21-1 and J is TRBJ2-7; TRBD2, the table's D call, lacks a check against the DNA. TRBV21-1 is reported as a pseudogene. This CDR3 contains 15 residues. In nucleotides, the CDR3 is TGTGCCAGCAGTGTATCGGGACTAGCGGGACTCGAGCAGTACTTC. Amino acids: CASSVSGLAGLEQYF.

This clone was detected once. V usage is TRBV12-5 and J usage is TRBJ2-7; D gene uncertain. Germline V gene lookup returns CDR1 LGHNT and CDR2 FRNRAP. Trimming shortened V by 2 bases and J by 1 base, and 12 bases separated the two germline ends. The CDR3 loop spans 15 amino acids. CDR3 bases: TGTGCTAGTGGTTTGCTAGGCGGAATATCCTACGAGCAGTACTTC. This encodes CASGLLGGISYEQYF.

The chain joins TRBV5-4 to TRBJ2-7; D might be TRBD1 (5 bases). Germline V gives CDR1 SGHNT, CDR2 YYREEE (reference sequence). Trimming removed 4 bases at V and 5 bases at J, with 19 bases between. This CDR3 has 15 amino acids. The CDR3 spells CASSPVGATNDEQYF. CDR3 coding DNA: TGTGCCAGCAGCCCGGTTGGGGCTACCAACGACGAGCAGTACTTC.

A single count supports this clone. In DNA, the CDR3 is TGTGCCAGCAGCTTACAGCGGGGGGGGACCTACGAGCAGTACTTC. Its protein is CASSLQRGGTYEQYF. The gene calls are TRBV7-2 and TRBJ2-7; 10 nucleotides align to TRBD2. The CDR3 sequence is 15 residues long. Germline CDR1 reads SGHTA; CDR2 reads FQGNSA. V was pared by 2 bases and J by 2 bases, with 3 bases of the junction left unmatched.

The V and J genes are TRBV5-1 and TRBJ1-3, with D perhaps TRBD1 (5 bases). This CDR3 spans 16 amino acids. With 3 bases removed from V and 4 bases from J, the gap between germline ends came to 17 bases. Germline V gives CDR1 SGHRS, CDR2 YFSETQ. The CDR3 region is CASSSAGQKRGNTIYF. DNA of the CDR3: TGCGCCAGCAGCTCAGCGGGGCAGAAGAGAGGAAACACCATATATTTT. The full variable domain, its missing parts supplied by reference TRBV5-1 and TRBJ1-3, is KAGVTQTPRYLIKTRGQQVTLSCSPISGHRSVSWYQQTPGQGLQFLFEYFSETQRNKGNFPGRFSGRQFSNSRSEMNVSTLELGDSALYLCASSSAGQKRGNTIYFGEGSWLTVV.

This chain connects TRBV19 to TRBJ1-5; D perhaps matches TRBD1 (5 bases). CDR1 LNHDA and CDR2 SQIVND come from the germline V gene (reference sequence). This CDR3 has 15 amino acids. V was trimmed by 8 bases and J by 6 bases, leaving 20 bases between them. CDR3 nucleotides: TGTGCCAGTCAAATCGGCAGGGTAAAGGGTCAGCCCCAGCATTTT. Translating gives CASQIGRVKGQPQHF.

Here the CDR3 reads CASSIAGAGRDTQYF. The CDR3 DNA follows: TGTGCCAGCAGCATAGCGGGAGCGGGTCGGGATACGCAGTATTTT. The gene calls are TRBV7-3 and TRBJ2-3, with TRBD2 matching 9 bases. The V segment lost 5 bases and the J segment 6 bases; nucleotides outside the gene matches: 9. CDR1 SGHTA and CDR2 FQGTGA come from the germline V gene. The CDR3 spans 15 residues.

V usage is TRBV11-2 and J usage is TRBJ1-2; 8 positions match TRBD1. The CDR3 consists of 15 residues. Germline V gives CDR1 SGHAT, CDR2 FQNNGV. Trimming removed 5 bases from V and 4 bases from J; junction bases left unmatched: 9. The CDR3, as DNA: TGTGCCAGCAGCGTAACAGGGGGTAAGGCCTATGGCTACACCTTC. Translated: CASSVTGGKAYGYTF.

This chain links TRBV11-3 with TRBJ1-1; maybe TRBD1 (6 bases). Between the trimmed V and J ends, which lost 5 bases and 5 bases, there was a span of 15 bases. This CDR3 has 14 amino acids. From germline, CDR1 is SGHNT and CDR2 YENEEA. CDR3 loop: CASSRLAGETEAFF. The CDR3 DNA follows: TGTGCCAGCAGCCGCTTAGCAGGGGAGACTGAAGCTTTCTTT. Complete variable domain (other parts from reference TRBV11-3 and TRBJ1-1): EAGVVQSPRYKIIEKKQPVAFWCNPISGHNTLYWYLQNLGQGPELLIRYENEEAVDDSQLPKDRFSAERLKGVDSTLKIQPAELGDSAVYLCASSRLAGETEAFFGQGTRLTVV.